A single sample is the source of the 22 T cell receptor beta chains below, sequenced in a study of blood T cells in healthy people across ages. A second PCR, run for roughly 7 to 12 cycles, used a sample-barcoded 5' primer plus a J-beta primer mix. A single record per CDR3 protein comes from TCRdb applying MiXCR to the 5' RACE reads. In the table there are 800,000 to 950,000 distinct CDR3 sequences, under 35% of which are singletons. The sample was also linked to a second study, of T cells of mothers and their children.

The sample comprised blood. The receptors come from a woman in her forties in good health.

About this clonotype: At one end, the junction sequence differs from germline, possibly due to a read error. DNA for the CDR3: TGTGTCAGCAGCTTAAAAGGAAGCAGGGCGTCTTACGAGCAGTACTTC. Translation: CVSSLKGSRASYEQYF. V gene TRBV7-9 combines with J gene TRBJ2-7; maybe TRBD1 (5 bases). The CDR3 extends over 16 amino acids. Germline CDR1 reads SEHNR; CDR2 reads FQNEAQ (reference sequence).

This clonotype was detected only a few times. V usage is TRBV7-8 and J usage is TRBJ1-2, with 9 nucleotides matching TRBD1. Germline V gene sequence: CDR1 SGHVS, CDR2 FQNEAQ. This CDR3 is built from 14 residues. The junction had 5 bases not matched to a gene; V was cut back by 5 bases and J by 4 bases. CDR3 DNA: TGTGCCAGCAGCATTCGGGACAGGGCCTATGGCTACACCTTC. Protein product: CASSIRDRAYGYTF. Looking up the rest from reference TRBV7-8 and TRBJ1-2 gives the full variable domain: GAGVSQSPRYKVAKRGQDVALRCDPISGHVSLFWYQQALGQGPEFLTYFQNEAQLDKSGLPSDRFFAERPEGSVSTLKIQRTQQEDSAVYLCASSIRDRAYGYTFGSGTRLTVV.

V gene TRBV10-3 combines with J gene TRBJ2-7; a weak D match, TRBD1 (6 bases). The CDR3 is 14 amino acids. Germline V lookup: CDR1 ENHRY, CDR2 SYGVKD. Trimming pared 4 bases from V and 2 bases from J, leaving 12 bases between. The CDR3 reads CAISVGAETYEQYF. For the CDR3, the DNA is TGTGCCATCAGTGTGGGGGCAGAGACCTACGAGCAGTACTTC.

The chain links TRBV2 to TRBJ2-1; 7 positions match TRBD2. Unmatched junction bases numbered 4, after V lost 6 bases and J lost 2 bases. There are 14 residues in the CDR3. Germline V gives CDR1 SNHLY, CDR2 FYNNEI. This CDR3 reads CASRTGGPYNEQFF. In nucleotides, the CDR3 is TGTGCCAGCAGGACGGGGGGACCCTACAATGAGCAGTTCTTC.

The chain employs TRBV28 and TRBJ2-3; the D call may be TRBD1 or TRBD2 (5 bases each). The CDR3 has 14 amino acids. Trimming shortened V by 6 bases and J by 4 bases, and 14 bases separated the two germline ends. The germline V gene encodes CDR1 MDHEN and CDR2 SYDVKM. This chain's CDR3 is CASSGPQGPDTQYF. In DNA, the CDR3 is TGTGCCAGCAGCGGGCCCCAGGGACCAGATACGCAGTATTTT.

This chain uses TRBV29-1 with TRBJ2-7, with TRBD2 as a possible D gene (5 bases). Per germline, CDR1 SQVTM and CDR2 ANQGSEA. Trimming took off 4 bases at V and 0 bases at J, with 13 bases between the two ends. This CDR3 has 14 residues. The CDR3 protein is CSVVQTGSSYEQYF. The CDR3 bases are TGCAGCGTTGTCCAGACGGGGAGCTCCTACGAGCAGTACTTC.

This chain joins TRBV7-2 and TRBJ1-2; D unclear. Germline V gene data show CDR1 as SGHTA and CDR2 as FQGNSA. CDR3 size: 14 residues. Trimming removed 1 base from V and 6 bases from J, with 12 bases in between. The CDR3 region has the DNA TGTGCCAGCAGCTTAGGTCTGCAGGTCGATGGCTACACCTTC. This encodes CASSLGLQVDGYTF.

The gene calls are TRBV5-1 and TRBJ1-2, with TRBD1 matching over 7 bases. The J segment lost 8 bases and the V segment lost 5 bases, leaving 12 bases of the junction unmatched. Germline assignment: CDR1 SGHRS and CDR2 YFSETQ. The CDR3 length is 14 residues. This CDR3 reads CASRSTGALGGYTF. CDR3 sequence (DNA): TGCGCCAGCAGATCTACAGGGGCGCTGGGAGGCTACACCTTC.

The gene calls are TRBV10-3 and TRBJ1-1; no definite D call. The V gene's germline CDR1 is ENHRY and CDR2 SYGVKD. The CDR3 is 16 amino acids. The V end was cut by 0 bases, the J end by 8 bases, with 19 bases between. The CDR3 loop is CAISESGGLNPGEAFF. DNA of the CDR3: TGTGCCATCAGTGAGTCCGGCGGCCTAAACCCCGGAGAAGCTTTCTTT.

In the case of this clonotype: The germline gene is not matched at one end of the junction; a read error may be the cause. J is TRBJ1-2 and V is TRBV28; D gene unclear. The CDR3 length is 12 residues. The V gene's germline CDR1 is MDHEN and CDR2 SYDVKM. In DNA, the CDR3 is TGTGCCAGCAGCCTCCGTTCCTATGGCTGCACCTTC. Translating gives CASSLRSYGCTF.

V is TRBV9 and J is TRBJ1-1; D gene unclear. The germline V gene has CDR1 SGDLS and CDR2 YYNGEE. V was clipped by 1 base and J by 4 bases, with 14 bases between them. The CDR3 runs 15 residues. The CDR3 region is CASSVTPDTSTEAFF. CDR3 coding DNA: TGTGCCAGCAGCGTAACTCCGGATACGAGCACTGAAGCTTTCTTT.

This clonotype came up many times. The chain employs TRBV5-1 and TRBJ2-5, with D possibly matching TRBD2 (5 bases). The CDR3 consists of 13 residues. V was shortened by 2 bases and J by 9 bases, with 14 bases between the two germline ends. CDR1 is SGHRS and CDR2 is YFSETQ in the germline V gene. DNA of the CDR3: TGCGCCAGCAGCTTAACCTGGCGGGCGTCCCAGTACTTC. Encoded protein: CASSLTWRASQYF. The full variable domain, with the rest looked up from reference TRBV5-1 and TRBJ2-5, is KAGVTQTPRYLIKTRGQQVTLSCSPISGHRSVSWYQQTPGQGLQFLFEYFSETQRNKGNFPGRFSGRQFSNSRSEMNVSTLELGDSALYLCASSLTWRASQYFGPGTRLLVL.

For this clonotype: A read error may account for a junction end that differs from germline. V gene TRBV3-1 combines with J gene TRBJ2-6; 8 bases line up with TRBD1. CDR1 LGHDT and CDR2 YNNKEL come from the germline V gene (reference sequence). The CDR3 has 19 amino acids. This CDR3 reads CASSQKAGQGSSGANVRTF. The CDR3 DNA follows: TGTGCCAGCAGCCAAAAAGCAGGACAGGGAAGCTCTGGGGCCAACGTCCGGACTTTC.

This clonotype was recorded a few times. This sequence joins TRBV6-5 and TRBJ2-5; a possible D gene is TRBD2 (7 bases). The V gene lost 4 bases and the J gene lost 3 bases, with 15 bases spanning the gap. The CDR3 length is 15 residues. Germline CDR1 and CDR2: MNHEY and SVGAGI. The DNA for the CDR3 is TGTGCCAGCAGTTCCCCTGCGGGGGCGGAAGAGACCCAGTACTTC. Translated: CASSSPAGAEETQYF.

At least ten counts were recorded for this clonotype. The CDR3 bases are TGTGCCACCAGCAGCGTACTAGCGGGGGCAGATACGCAGTATTTT. Encoded protein: CATSSVLAGADTQYF. V gene TRBV15 combines with J gene TRBJ2-3; 11 positions match TRBD2. With 3 bases clipped from V and 4 bases from J, the junction kept 3 bases outside the gene matches. The CDR3 runs to 15 residues. CDR1 is LNHNV and CDR2 is YYDKDF in the germline V gene (reference sequence).

The chain joins TRBV5-1 to TRBJ1-1, with D unclear. Germline V gene data show CDR1 as SGHRS and CDR2 as YFSETQ. The CDR3 contains 14 residues. V was trimmed by 4 bases and J by 1 base, leaving 11 bases between them. The CDR3 DNA reads as TGCGCCAGCAGCCAAAGCTACAGGAACACTGAAGCTTTCTTT. Translation gives CASSQSYRNTEAFF.

This clonotype has just a few counts. This chain uses TRBV20-1 with TRBJ2-5; the D gene is possibly TRBD2 (6 bases). The germline V gene has CDR1 DFQATT and CDR2 SNEGSKA (reference sequence). The CDR3 sequence is 14 residues long. With 0 bases removed from V and 9 bases from J, the gap between germline ends came to 17 bases. The CDR3 loop is CSAREGVGWEAQYF. In DNA, the CDR3 is TGCAGTGCTAGAGAGGGAGTAGGGTGGGAGGCCCAGTACTTC.

The chain has TRBV12-3 or TRBV12-4 and TRBJ2-2; D may be TRBD2 (6 bases). This CDR3 comprises 14 residues. Deletions cut 10 bases from V and 1 base from J, with 13 bases between. This CDR3 is CATAGLLNTGELFF. In nucleotides, the CDR3 is TGTGCCACCGCGGGACTCTTGAACACCGGGGAGCTGTTTTTT.

The chain has TRBV4-2 and TRBJ1-2; D is uncertain. Trimming took 1 base from V and 4 from J, leaving 16 bases between them. Germline V CDR1 and CDR2: LGHNA, YNFKEQ. The CDR3 covers 16 residues. The CDR3 DNA reads as TGTGCCAGCAGCCAAGGGGGAGGAGGCGGCGCCTATGGCTACACCTTC. Its translation: CASSQGGGGGAYGYTF.

This clonotype came up many times. The rearrangement uses TRBV7-2 and TRBJ2-1; weak D call: TRBD1 (6 bases). Germline lookup yields CDR1 SGHTA and CDR2 FQGNSA. The CDR3 extends over 16 amino acids. The V end lost 4 bases, the J end lost 4 bases, and 17 bases lay between the germline ends. CDR3 in amino acids: CASSSEATQGYNEQFF. The CDR3 nucleotides read TGTGCCAGCAGCTCCGAGGCCACCCAGGGGTACAATGAGCAGTTCTTC.

This clonotype was seen more than once but under ten times. V gene TRBV29-1 combines with J gene TRBJ1-4; no clear D gene. The V gene's germline CDR1 is SQVTM and CDR2 ANQGSEA. V was clipped by 7 bases and J by 0 bases, with 9 bases between them. The CDR3 spans 13 residues. The DNA for the CDR3 is TGCAGCGCCGTTCCAGCAACTAATGAAAAACTGTTTTTT. Protein product: CSAVPATNEKLFF. Full variable domain (rest looked up from reference TRBV29-1 and TRBJ1-4): SAVISQKPSRDICQRGTSLTIQCQVDSQVTMMFWYRQQPGQSLTLIATANQGSEATYESGFVIDKFPISRPNLTFSTLTVSNMSPEDSSIYLCSAVPATNEKLFFGSGTQLSVL.

The J gene is TRBJ1-1, the V gene TRBV9; 9 nucleotides match TRBD1. The CDR3 covers 14 residues. V shed 4 bases and J 12 bases; nucleotides not matched to a gene: 13. CDR1 and CDR2 (germline): SGDLS, YYNGEE. The CDR3: CASSPQPDRGETFF. DNA of the CDR3: TGTGCCAGCAGCCCTCAACCAGACAGGGGGGAAACTTTCTTT.